This section outlines one T cell receptor beta chain sequence together with its context. The sample comes from a study of blood T cell repertoires in COVID-19. On the study more broadly: Researchers got acute and convalescent COVID-19 samples from the United States, Italy and Spain.

TCRdb keeps only in-frame clones here, not all; method: immunoSEQ multiplex PCR. The sample carries about 410,000 clones, about nine tenths recorded once. CDR1 is LGHDT and CDR2 is YNNKEL in the germline V gene (reference sequence). This CDR3 is 16 amino acids long. With 1 base clipped from V and 4 bases from J, the junction kept 9 bases outside the gene matches. Participant reports of clinical history set cohort assignment. Resolution of symptoms, clearance, or two negative PCRs was present in recovered Cohort 3 donors. The sequencing input was PBMCs or T cells enriched from blood (not recorded which). The rearrangement uses TRBV3-1 (or the pseudogene TRBV3-2) and TRBJ1-1, with TRBD1 matching over 7 bases. This receptor was identified in a man between 18 and 35 years old who had recovered from COVID-19. CDR3 nucleotides: TGTGCCAGCAGCCAAGGAGGGGGCGGTTTACGCACTGAAGCTTTCTTT. This sequence encodes CASSQGGGGLRTEAFF.